This T cell receptor (beta chain) originates from a study of PD-1 blockade in classical Hodgkin lymphoma. Study-level findings and limits: Possibly reflecting disease activity or prior therapy, repertoire differences have causes that remain undefined.

Generated by immunoSEQ multiplex PCR, the TCRdb table keeps only in-frame clones and is missing some. The table shows tens of thousands of clones, with less than 75% occurring only once. Time point given: cycle 4 day 1 (C4D1), after five to seven weeks of nivolumab. Every patient was affected by relapse after autologous stem cell transplantation, while exposure to brentuximab vedotin was not uniform. Germline CDR1 is GTSNPN and CDR2 is SVGIG (reference sequence). The length of the CDR3 is 13 residues. V was shortened by 4 bases and J by 6 bases, with 16 bases between the two germline ends. This clone is medium-sized. The antigen is undetermined.

The source is a human donor with classical Hodgkin lymphoma. V and J are TRBV30 and TRBJ2-7; possible D gene TRBD1, 5 bases. The source material was peripheral blood mononuclear cells (PBMCs), sampled before the fourth cycle of nivolumab. As DNA, the CDR3 is TGTGCCTGGAACCGCCCCGAAAGGGGCGAGCAGTACTTC. Its protein product is CAWNRPERGEQYF.